This TCR beta chain was documented in a study of blood T cell repertoires in COVID-19. For the study at large: COVID-19 samples collected from the United States, Italy and Spain covered acute and convalescent phases. From T cells, B-cell-depleted T cells, or PBMCs came the material, which was cDNA or gDNA.

Some clones are missing from TCRdb's copy, which holds only in-frame ones; the method was immunoSEQ multiplex PCR. The table shows under 95,000 clones, with 75% to 90% occurring only once. The CDR3 extends over 15 amino acids. Trimming left V 0 bases short and J 6 bases short, with 15 bases between. From germline, CDR1 is SEHNR and CDR2 FQNEAQ (reference sequence). Sequenced: peripheral blood. The chain uses TRBV7-9 and TRBJ2-7; no clear D. The TCR originated in a woman aged 80 or older with acute or convalescent COVID-19. As DNA, the CDR3 is TGTGCCAGCAGCTTAGCGATGGCTCCGATCGTCGAGCAGTACTTC. Translation gives CASSLAMAPIVEQYF.